Each of the 8 T cell receptor beta chains below was sequenced from the same sample in a study of radiation and T cells in renal cell carcinoma. The time point denotes: blood 2 weeks post-SBRT. This sample's treatment: 15 Gy SBRT to primary tumor, nephrectomy 4 weeks later. TCRdb's copy holds only in-frame clones and misses some; the assay was immunoSEQ multiplex PCR. The sample shows about 120,000 clones, 81% of them seen only once. Sequences were derived from blood, sampled from a patient whose treatment included radiotherapy and nephrectomy. The source of these receptors is a man aged 45-65 years with renal cell carcinoma.

The chain uses TRBV10-3 and TRBJ2-7; TRBD2 matches at 13 bases. V lost 6 bases to trimming and J lost 4 bases; unmatched junction nucleotides: 12. The CDR3 runs 17 residues. Germline CDR1 is ENHRY and CDR2 is SYGVKD. Here the CDR3 reads CAISGQVRTSGSYEQYF. The CDR3 bases are TGTGCCATCAGCGGTCAAGTGAGGACTAGCGGGAGTTACGAGCAGTACTTC.

The chain combines TRBV30 with TRBJ1-5; D may be TRBD1 (5 bases). Germline V gives CDR1 GTSNPN, CDR2 SVGIG (reference sequence). V was pared by 3 bases and J by 6 bases, with 12 bases between. The CDR3 extends over 13 amino acids. CDR3 nucleotides: TGTGCCTGGAGCGTCTGGGGCCGTCAGCCCCAGCATTTT. Translation: CAWSVWGRQPQHF. The variable domain in full, completed from reference TRBV30 and TRBJ1-5, reads SQTIHQWPATLVQPVGSPLSLECTVEGTSNPNLYWYRQAAGRGLQLLFYSVGIGQISSEVPQNLSASRPQDRQFILSSKKLLLSDSGFYLCAWSVWGRQPQHFGDGTRLSIL.

The rearrangement uses TRBV19 and TRBJ2-7, with 13 bases that match TRBD2. Germline V gene sequence: CDR1 LNHDA, CDR2 SQIVND (reference sequence). CDR3 length: 15 residues. The V segment lost 5 bases and the J segment 4 bases; nucleotides outside the gene matches: 5. CDR3 amino acids: CASSARLAGGYEQYF. The CDR3 DNA reads TGTGCCAGTAGTGCGAGACTAGCGGGAGGATACGAGCAGTACTTC.

The chain links TRBV4-3 to TRBJ2-3, with D maybe TRBD1 (5 bases). Between the trimmed V and J ends, which lost 0 bases and 2 bases, there was a span of 12 bases. The CDR3 is 16 amino acids. CDR1 is LGHNA, CDR2 YSLEER, per germline. The CDR3 loop is CASSQDRMTVTDTQYF. The CDR3, as DNA: TGCGCCAGCAGCCAAGATCGTATGACAGTCACAGATACGCAGTATTTT.

V gene TRBV6-5 combines with J gene TRBJ1-2, with TRBD1 identical over 7 bases. CDR1 and CDR2 from the germline V gene are MNHEY and SVGAGI. The CDR3 has 14 residues. V was clipped by 8 bases and J by 2 bases; unmatched bases: 8. The CDR3 loop reads CASGSGTVNYGYTF. CDR3 nucleotides: TGTGCCAGCGGATCCGGGACAGTGAACTATGGCTACACCTTC.

A single count supports this clone. V is TRBV10-3 and J is TRBJ1-2; TRBD1 agrees at 7 bases. V shed 11 bases, J shed 2 bases, and the junction held 8 bases outside the gene matches. This CDR3 is 13 amino acids long. Germline V gives CDR1 ENHRY, CDR2 SYGVKD. The CDR3 region has the DNA TGTGCCGTCAACAGGGGAGGGAACTATGGCTACACCTTC. Its translation: CAVNRGGNYGYTF.

This clone has more than one count but fewer than ten. J is TRBJ1-6 and V is TRBV6-5; the D is unclear. The CDR3 covers 15 residues. Trimming removed 0 bases from V and 7 bases from J, with 10 bases in between. Germline V lookup: CDR1 MNHEY, CDR2 SVGAGI. The CDR3 spells CASSYSTFPNSPLHF. Written as DNA, the CDR3 is TGTGCCAGCAGTTACTCGACTTTCCCGAATTCACCCCTCCACTTT.

The rearrangement joins TRBV7-2 to TRBJ2-7, with D maybe TRBD1 (6 bases). The germline V gene has CDR1 SGHTA and CDR2 FQGNSA. The CDR3 has 14 residues. Trimming shortened V by 4 bases and J by 3 bases, and 13 bases separated the two germline ends. Here the CDR3 DNA reads TGTGCCAGCAGCTCCCGGGTAGGGGGCTACGAGCAGTACTTC. Translation: CASSSRVGGYEQYF.